This is a list of T cell receptor beta chains from one sample in a study of OX40 agonist ivuxolimab in advanced cancers. Assay used: immunoSEQ multiplex PCR; TCRdb lists only in-frame clones, some missing. The sample holds about 63,000 clones, about nine tenths seen once. The source material was CD4+ or CD8+ T cells sorted from blood, sampled in a trial of the OX40 agonist ivuxolimab. The receptors were sampled from an adult with an advanced solid tumor such as melanoma, head and neck, liver or kidney cancer. Each CDR3 is given with its conserved first and last residue.

V gene	CDR3 length	J gene	CDR3 protein
TRBV5-1	12	TRBJ2-1	CASSLGGYEQFF
TRBV2	16	TRBJ2-3	CASSEWVAGGIDTQYF
TRBV19	17	TRBJ1-5	CASSRVGQYSGNQPQHF
TRBV27	15	TRBJ2-5	CASSISSGSRQTQYF
TRBV28	14	TRBJ2-4	CASSSREGENIQYF
TRBV2	16	TRBJ1-3	CASSEVVWASGNTIYF
TRBV27	14	TRBJ2-7	CASRSREFPYEQYF
TRBV5-1	18	TRBJ2-1	CASSLGGGLAVYGNEQFF
TRBV12-5	17	TRBJ2-1	CASGLGASGSSYNEQFF
TRBV9	17	TRBJ2-1	CASSVVSGRSSYNEQFF
TRBV2	14	TRBJ1-1	CASLEGKGFTEAFF
TRBV2	15	TRBJ2-5	CASSEDMLGLETQYF
TRBV29-1	14	TRBJ1-1	CSVEEVQDNTEAFF
TRBV25-1	16	TRBJ1-2	CASSADRWSVNYGYTF
TRBV27	13	TRBJ1-1	CASSWTGRTEAFF
TRBV6-1	15	TRBJ2-7	CASSEDLGPHYEQYF
TRBV7-9	17	TRBJ2-1	CASSLITSGSFNNEQFF
TRBV7-9	14	TRBJ2-1	CASSPSTTGPEQFF
TRBV7-9	17	TRBJ2-7	CASSTGTDGGASYEQYF
TRBV27	14	TRBJ2-3	CASTRTGSTDTQYF
TRBV6-5	14	TRBJ2-7	CASSSISHFYEQYF
TRBV11-2	13	TRBJ2-7	CASSLTPALEQYF
TRBV6-5	13	TRBJ1-5	CASSYSPNQPQHF
TRBV9	12	TRBJ1-2	CASSNLLYGYTF
TRBV27	12	TRBJ1-1	CATAGTGAEAFF
TRBV5-4	18	TRBJ2-1	CASSWGVAGLSSYNEQFF
TRBV7-9	12	TRBJ2-7	CASSWGSYEQYF
TRBV4-1	15	TRBJ2-7	CASSQVVQGSDEQYF
TRBV7-2	12	TRBJ1-2	CAGTADNYGYTF
TRBV28	15	TRBJ2-7	CASSHHLAGTYEQYF
TRBV4-1	15	TRBJ2-3	CASSPAGTFTDTQYF
TRBV27	14	TRBJ2-7	CASSPTGLHYEQYF
TRBV11-2	15	TRBJ2-7	CASSLGYGSTDEQYF
TRBV6-5	15	TRBJ1-1	CASSYSYASSTEAFF
TRBV29-1	14	TRBJ2-1	CSVETGSSYNEQFF
TRBV7-9	15	TRBJ2-5	CASSLVTAIQETQYF
TRBV6-5	14	TRBJ1-2	CASSYGAANYGYTF
TRBV5-4	14	TRBJ2-7	CASSFGGSGYEQYF
TRBV6-1	17	TRBJ2-3	CASSEALSGLVTDTQYF